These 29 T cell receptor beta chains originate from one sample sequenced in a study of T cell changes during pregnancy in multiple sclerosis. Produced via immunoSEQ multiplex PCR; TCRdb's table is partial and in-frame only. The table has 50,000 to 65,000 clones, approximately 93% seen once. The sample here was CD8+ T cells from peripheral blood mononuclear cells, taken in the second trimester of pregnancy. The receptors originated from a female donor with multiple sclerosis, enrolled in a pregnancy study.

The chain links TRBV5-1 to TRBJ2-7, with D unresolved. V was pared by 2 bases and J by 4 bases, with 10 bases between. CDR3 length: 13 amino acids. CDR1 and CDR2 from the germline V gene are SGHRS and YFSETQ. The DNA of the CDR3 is TGCGCCAGCAGCTTACGGGTCAGTTACGAGCAGTACTTC. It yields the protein CASSLRVSYEQYF.

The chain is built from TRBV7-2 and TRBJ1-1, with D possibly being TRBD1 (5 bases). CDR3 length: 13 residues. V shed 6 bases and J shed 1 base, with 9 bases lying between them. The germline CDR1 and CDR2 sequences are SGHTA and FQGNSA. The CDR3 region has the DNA TGTGCCAGCAGGCGAAGGGGGAACACTGAAGCTTTCTTT. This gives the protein CASRRRGNTEAFF. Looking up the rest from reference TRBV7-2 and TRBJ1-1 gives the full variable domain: GAGVSQSPSNKVTEKGKDVELRCDPISGHTALYWYRQSLGQGLEFLIYFQGNSAPDKSGLPSDRFSAERTGGSVSTLTIQRTQQEDSAVYLCASRRRGNTEAFFGQGTRLTVV.

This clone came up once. CDR3 amino acids: CASSTRGRTRDTQYF. CDR3 coding DNA: TGTGCCAGCAGTACGCGGGGGAGGACGAGAGATACGCAGTATTTT. V gene TRBV27 combines with J gene TRBJ2-3; 7 bases align to TRBD2. This CDR3 has 15 residues. Germline CDR1 and CDR2: MNHEY and SMNVEV (reference sequence). V was pared by 5 bases and J by 5 bases, with 10 bases of the junction left unmatched.

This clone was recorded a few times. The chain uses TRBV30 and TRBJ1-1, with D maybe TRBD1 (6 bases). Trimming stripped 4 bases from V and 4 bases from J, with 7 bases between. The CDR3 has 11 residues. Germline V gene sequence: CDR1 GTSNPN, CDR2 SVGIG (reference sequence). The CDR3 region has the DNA TGTGCCTGGATAGGGGGCACTGAAGCTTTCTTT. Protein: CAWIGGTEAFF.

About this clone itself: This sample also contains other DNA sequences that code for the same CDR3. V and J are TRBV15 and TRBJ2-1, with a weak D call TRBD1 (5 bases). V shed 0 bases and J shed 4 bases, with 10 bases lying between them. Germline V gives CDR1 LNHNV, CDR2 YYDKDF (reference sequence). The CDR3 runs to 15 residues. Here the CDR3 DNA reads TGTGCCACCAGCAGAGATTTGGGGCGATACAATGAGCAGTTCTTC. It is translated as CATSRDLGRYNEQFF.

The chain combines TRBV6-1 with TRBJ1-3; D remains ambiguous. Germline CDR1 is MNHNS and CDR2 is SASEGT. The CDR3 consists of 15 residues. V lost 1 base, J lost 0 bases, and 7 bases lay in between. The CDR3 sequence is CASSEVSLSGNTIYF. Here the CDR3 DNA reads TGTGCCAGCAGTGAAGTGAGCCTCTCTGGAAACACCATATATTTT.

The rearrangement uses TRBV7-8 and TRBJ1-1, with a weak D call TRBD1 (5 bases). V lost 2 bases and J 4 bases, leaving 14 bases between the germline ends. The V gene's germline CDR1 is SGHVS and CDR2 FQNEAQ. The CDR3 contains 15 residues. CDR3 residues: CASSLLFSGGTEAFF. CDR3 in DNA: TGTGCCAGCAGCTTACTGTTCTCGGGGGGCACTGAAGCTTTCTTT.

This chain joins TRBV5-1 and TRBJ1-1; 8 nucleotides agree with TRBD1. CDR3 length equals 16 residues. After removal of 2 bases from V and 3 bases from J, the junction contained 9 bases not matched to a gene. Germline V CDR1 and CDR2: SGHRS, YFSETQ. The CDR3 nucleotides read TGCGCCAGCAGCTTTGTTCAGGGGGCGCGAGACACTGAAGCTTTCTTT. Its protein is CASSFVQGARDTEAFF. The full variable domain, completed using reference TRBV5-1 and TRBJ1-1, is KAGVTQTPRYLIKTRGQQVTLSCSPISGHRSVSWYQQTPGQGLQFLFEYFSETQRNKGNFPGRFSGRQFSNSRSEMNVSTLELGDSALYLCASSFVQGARDTEAFFGQGTRLTVV.

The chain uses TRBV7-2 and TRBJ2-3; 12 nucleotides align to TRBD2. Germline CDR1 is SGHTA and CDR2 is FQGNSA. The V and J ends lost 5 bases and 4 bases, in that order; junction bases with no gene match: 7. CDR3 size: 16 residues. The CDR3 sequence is CASSARLAGVADTQYF. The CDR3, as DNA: TGTGCCAGCAGCGCACGACTAGCGGGAGTGGCAGATACGCAGTATTTT.

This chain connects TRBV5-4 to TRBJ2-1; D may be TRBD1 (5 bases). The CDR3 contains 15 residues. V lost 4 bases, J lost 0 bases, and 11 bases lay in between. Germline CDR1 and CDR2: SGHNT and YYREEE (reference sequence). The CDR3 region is CASSPSDSSYNEQFF. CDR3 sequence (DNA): TGTGCCAGCAGCCCCAGCGACAGCTCCTACAATGAGCAGTTCTTC.

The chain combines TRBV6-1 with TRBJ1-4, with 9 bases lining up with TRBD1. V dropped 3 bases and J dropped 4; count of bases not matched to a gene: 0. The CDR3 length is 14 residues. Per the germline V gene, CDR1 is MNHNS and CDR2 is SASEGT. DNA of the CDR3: TGTGCCAGCAGTGAGGGACAGGGTAATGAAAAACTGTTTTTT. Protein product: CASSEGQGNEKLFF.

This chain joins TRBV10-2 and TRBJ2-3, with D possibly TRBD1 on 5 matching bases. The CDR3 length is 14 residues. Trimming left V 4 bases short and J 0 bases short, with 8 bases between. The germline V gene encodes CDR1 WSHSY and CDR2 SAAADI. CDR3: CASSVQGSTDTQYF. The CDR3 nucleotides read TGCGCCAGCAGTGTCCAGGGTAGCACAGATACGCAGTATTTT.

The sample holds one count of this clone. The CDR3 bases are TGTGCCAGTAGTGTACGGGGTTCGGAGCTGTTTTTT. This gives the protein CASSVRGSELFF. V gene TRBV19 combines with J gene TRBJ2-2; tentatively, D is TRBD2 (5 bases). Germline V gene lookup returns CDR1 LNHDA and CDR2 SQIVND (reference sequence). Trimming left V 5 bases short and J 10 bases short, with 11 bases between. This CDR3 spans 12 amino acids. The full variable domain, completed using reference TRBV19 and TRBJ2-2, is DGGITQSPKYLFRKEGQNVTLSCEQNLNHDAMYWYRQDPGQGLRLIYYSQIVNDFQKGDIAEGYSVSREKKESFPLTVTSAQKNPTAFYLCASSVRGSELFFGEGSRLTVL.

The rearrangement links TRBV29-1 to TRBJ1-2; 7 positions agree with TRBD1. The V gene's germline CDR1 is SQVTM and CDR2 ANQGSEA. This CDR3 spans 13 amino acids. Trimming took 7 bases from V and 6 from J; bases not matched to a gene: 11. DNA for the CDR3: TGCAGCGGGGTCACAGGGGATAGAGATGGCTACACCTTC. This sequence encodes CSGVTGDRDGYTF.

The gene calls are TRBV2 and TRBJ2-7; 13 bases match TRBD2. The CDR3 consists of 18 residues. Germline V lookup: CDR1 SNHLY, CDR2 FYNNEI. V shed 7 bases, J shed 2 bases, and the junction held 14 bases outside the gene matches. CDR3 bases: TGTGCCAGCAAACAGGGTGGAGGTGGGACTAGCGGGACCTACGAGCAGTACTTC. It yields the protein CASKQGGGGTSGTYEQYF.

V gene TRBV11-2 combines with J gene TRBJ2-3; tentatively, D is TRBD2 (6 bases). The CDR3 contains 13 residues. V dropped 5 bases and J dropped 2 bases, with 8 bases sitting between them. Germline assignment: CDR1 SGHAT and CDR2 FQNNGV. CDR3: CASSAGPTDTQYF. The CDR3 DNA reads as TGTGCCAGCAGCGCGGGACCCACAGATACGCAGTATTTT. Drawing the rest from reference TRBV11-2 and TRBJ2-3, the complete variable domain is EAGVAQSPRYKIIEKRQSVAFWCNPISGHATLYWYQQILGQGPKLLIQFQNNGVVDDSQLPKDRFSAERLKGVDSTLKIQPAKLEDSAVYLCASSAGPTDTQYFGPGTRLTVL.

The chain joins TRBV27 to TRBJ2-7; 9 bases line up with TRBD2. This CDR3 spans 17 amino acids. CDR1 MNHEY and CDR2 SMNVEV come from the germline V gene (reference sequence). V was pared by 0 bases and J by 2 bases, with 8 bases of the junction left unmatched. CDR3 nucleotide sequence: TGTGCCAGCAGTTTATCAGGGAGACTAGCGGCGACCTACGAGCAGTACTTC. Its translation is CASSLSGRLAATYEQYF.

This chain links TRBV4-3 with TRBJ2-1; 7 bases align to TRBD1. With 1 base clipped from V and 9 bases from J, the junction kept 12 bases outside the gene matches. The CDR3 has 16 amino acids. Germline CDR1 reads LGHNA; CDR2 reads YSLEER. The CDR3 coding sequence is TGCGCCAGCAGCCAAGGACAGGGTGATTTACCGGGTGAGCAGTTCTTC. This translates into CASSQGQGDLPGEQFF.

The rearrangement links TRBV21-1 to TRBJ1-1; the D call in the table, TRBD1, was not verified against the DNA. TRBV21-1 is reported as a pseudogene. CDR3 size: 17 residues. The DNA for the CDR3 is TGTGCCAGCGATGCTCGGCGGGACAGACCCATGAACACTGAAGCTTTCTTT. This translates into CASDARRDRPMNTEAFF.

The CDR3 DNA follows: TGTGCCACTTGGGTCGGGACTAGCCCCCCGAATGAGCAGTTCTTC. This translates into CATWVGTSPPNEQFF. This sequence joins TRBV2 and TRBJ2-1; 9 positions match TRBD2. V trimming: 10 bases; J trimming: 7 bases; junction bases outside the gene matches: 14. CDR3 length: 15 amino acids. Germline V CDR1 and CDR2: SNHLY, FYNNEI.

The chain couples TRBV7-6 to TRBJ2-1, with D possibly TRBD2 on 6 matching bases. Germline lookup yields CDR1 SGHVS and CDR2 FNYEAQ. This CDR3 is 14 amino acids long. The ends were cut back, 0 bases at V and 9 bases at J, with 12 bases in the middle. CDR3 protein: CASSLAETRGEQFF. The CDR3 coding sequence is TGTGCCAGCAGCTTAGCGGAGACTAGGGGTGAGCAGTTCTTC. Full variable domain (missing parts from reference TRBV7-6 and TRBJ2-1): GAGVSQSPRYKVTKRGQDVALRCDPISGHVSLYWYRQALGQGPEFLTYFNYEAQQDKSGLPNDRFSAERPEGSISTLTIQRTEQRDSAMYRCASSLAETRGEQFFGPGTRLTVL.

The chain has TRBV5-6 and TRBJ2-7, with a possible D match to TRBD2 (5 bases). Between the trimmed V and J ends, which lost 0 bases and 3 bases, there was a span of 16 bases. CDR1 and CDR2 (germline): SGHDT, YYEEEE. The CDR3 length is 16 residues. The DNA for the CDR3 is TGTGCCAGCAGCTTGGCTTTGTTCGGGGTGGACTACGAGCAGTACTTC. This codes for CASSLALFGVDYEQYF.

CDR3 sequence (DNA): TGTGCCAGCAGCACGGGCAGGGGGGCTGAAGCTTTCTTT. Amino acids: CASSTGRGAEAFF. This chain links TRBV6-6 with TRBJ1-1; 7 bases fit TRBD1. The CDR3 covers 13 residues. Germline CDR1 reads MNHNY; CDR2 reads SVGAGI (reference sequence). The junction had 7 bases not matched to a gene; V was cut back by 6 bases and J by 6 bases.

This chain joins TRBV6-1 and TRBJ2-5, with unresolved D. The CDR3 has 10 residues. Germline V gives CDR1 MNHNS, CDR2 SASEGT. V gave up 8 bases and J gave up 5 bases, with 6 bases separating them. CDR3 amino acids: CASLMETQYF. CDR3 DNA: TGTGCCAGCCTTATGGAGACCCAGTACTTC.

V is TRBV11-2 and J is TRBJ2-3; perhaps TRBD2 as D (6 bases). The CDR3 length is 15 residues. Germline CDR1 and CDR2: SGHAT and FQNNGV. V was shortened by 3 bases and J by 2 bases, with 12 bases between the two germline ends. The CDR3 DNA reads TGTGCCAGCAGCTTGGAGGGGCGGGACACAGATACGCAGTATTTT. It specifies CASSLEGRDTDTQYF.

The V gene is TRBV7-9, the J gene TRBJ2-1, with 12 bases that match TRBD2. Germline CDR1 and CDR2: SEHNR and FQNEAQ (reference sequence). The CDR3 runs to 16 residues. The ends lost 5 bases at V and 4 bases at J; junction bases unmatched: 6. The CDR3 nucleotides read TGTGCCAGCAGCCGGACTAGCGGGACCCTATACAATGAGCAGTTCTTC. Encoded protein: CASSRTSGTLYNEQFF.

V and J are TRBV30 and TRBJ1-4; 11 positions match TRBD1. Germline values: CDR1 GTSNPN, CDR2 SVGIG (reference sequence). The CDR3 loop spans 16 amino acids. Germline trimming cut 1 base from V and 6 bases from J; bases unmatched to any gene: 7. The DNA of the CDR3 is TGTGCCTGGAGTGATTCTTGGACAGGGGGCTATGAAAAACTGTTTTTT. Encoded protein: CAWSDSWTGGYEKLFF.

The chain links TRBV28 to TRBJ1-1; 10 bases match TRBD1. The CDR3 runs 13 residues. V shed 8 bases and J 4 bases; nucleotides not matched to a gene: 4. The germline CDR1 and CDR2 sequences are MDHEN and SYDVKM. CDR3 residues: CASVRTGGTEAFF. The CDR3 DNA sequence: TGTGCCAGCGTTAGGACAGGGGGCACTGAAGCTTTCTTT. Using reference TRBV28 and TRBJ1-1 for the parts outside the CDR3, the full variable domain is DVKVTQSSRYLVKRTGEKVFLECVQDMDHENMFWYRQDPGLGLRLIYFSYDVKMKEKGDIPEGYSVSREKKERFSLILESASTNQTSMYLCASVRTGGTEAFFGQGTRLTVV.

DNA for the CDR3: TGTGCCAGCAGCTCTGTCGTGGCTCCTCAGTTCTTC. The encoded protein is CASSSVVAPQFF. The chain is built from TRBV5-6 and TRBJ2-1; D not resolved. Germline V gene sequence: CDR1 SGHDT, CDR2 YYEEEE. This CDR3 contains 12 residues. Trimming stripped 3 bases from V and 13 bases from J, with 14 bases between. The entire variable domain, with the rest obtained from reference TRBV5-6 and TRBJ2-1, is as follows: DAGVTQSPTHLIKTRGQQVTLRCSPKSGHDTVSWYQQALGQGPQFIFQYYEEEERQRGNFPDRFSGHQFPNYSSELNVNALLLGDSALYLCASSSVVAPQFFGPGTRLTVL.